Included here is one T cell receptor (beta chain) sequence, with context. Its antigen is unknown. Quantitative molecular-barcoded 5'-RACE generated the TCR beta libraries. TCRdb fed the 5' RACE reads into MiXCR, producing one record per CDR3 protein. The sample has fewer than 250,000 distinct CDR3 sequences, about 10% seen once; the top ten hold 21%. CDR1 ENHRY and CDR2 SYGVKD come from the germline V gene. This CDR3 contains 14 residues. Losses at the gene ends were 11 bases for V and 0 bases for J; bases not matched to a gene: 6. The data stem from a study of CD8 T cells in ankylosing spondylitis. Study-level findings and limits: Before this, some motif variants had been reported in reactive arthritis synovial fluid and blood. Reportedly, disease-linked clones are significantly enriched in ankylosing spondylitis patients' matched synovial fluid.

The genes are TRBV10-3 and TRBJ2-2; 7 bases fit TRBD1. Sample: blood, either unsorted or a sorted T cell fraction (not recorded which). The TCR originated in a male donor with ankylosing spondylitis or in good health (not recorded which). CDR3 residues: CASTGTANTGELFF. CDR3 nucleotide sequence: TGTGCCTCCACCGGGACAGCGAACACCGGGGAGCTGTTTTTT.